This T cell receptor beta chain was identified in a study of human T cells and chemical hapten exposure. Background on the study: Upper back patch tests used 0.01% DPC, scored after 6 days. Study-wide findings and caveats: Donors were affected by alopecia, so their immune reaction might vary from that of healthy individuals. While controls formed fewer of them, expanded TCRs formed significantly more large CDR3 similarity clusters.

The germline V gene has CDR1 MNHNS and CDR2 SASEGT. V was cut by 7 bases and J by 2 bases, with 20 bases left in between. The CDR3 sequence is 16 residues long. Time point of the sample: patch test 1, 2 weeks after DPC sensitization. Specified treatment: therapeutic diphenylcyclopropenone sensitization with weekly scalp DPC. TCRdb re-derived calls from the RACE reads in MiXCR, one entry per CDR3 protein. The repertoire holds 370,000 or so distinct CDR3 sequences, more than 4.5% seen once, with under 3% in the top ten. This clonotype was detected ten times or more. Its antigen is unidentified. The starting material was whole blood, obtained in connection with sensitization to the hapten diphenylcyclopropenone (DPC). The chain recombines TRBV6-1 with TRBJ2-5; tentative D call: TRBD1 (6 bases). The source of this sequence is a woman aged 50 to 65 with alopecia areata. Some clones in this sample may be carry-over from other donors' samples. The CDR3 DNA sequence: TGTGCCAGCACTTTAGGGGGAGCGGCATTACAAGAGACCCAGTACTTC. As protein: CASTLGGAALQETQYF.